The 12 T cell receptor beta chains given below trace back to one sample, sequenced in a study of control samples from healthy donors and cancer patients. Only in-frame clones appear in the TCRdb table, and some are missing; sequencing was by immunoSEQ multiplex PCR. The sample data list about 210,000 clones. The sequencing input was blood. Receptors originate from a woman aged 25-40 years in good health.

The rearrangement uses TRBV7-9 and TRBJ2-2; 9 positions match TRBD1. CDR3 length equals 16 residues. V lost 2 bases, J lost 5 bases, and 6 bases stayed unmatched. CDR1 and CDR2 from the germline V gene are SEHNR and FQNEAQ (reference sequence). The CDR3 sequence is CASSLPGQGRTGELFF. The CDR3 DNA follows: TGTGCCAGCAGCTTACCGGGACAGGGAAGGACCGGGGAGCTGTTTTTT.

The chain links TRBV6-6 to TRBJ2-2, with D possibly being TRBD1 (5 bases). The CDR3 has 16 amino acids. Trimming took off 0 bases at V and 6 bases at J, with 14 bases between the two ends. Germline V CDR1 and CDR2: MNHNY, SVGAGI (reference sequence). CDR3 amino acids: CASSYSGQGKAGELFF. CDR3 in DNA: TGTGCCAGCAGTTACTCGGGCCAGGGAAAGGCCGGGGAGCTGTTTTTT.

The CDR3 reads CASSLKGADEKLFF. The DNA for the CDR3 is TGCGCCAGCAGCTTGAAAGGAGCAGATGAAAAACTGTTTTTT. The chain links TRBV5-1 to TRBJ1-4; D gene uncertain. Trimming shortened V by 1 base and J by 6 bases, and 10 bases separated the two germline ends. The CDR3 loop spans 14 amino acids. Germline V CDR1 and CDR2: SGHRS, YFSETQ. The variable domain in full, completed from reference TRBV5-1 and TRBJ1-4, reads KAGVTQTPRYLIKTRGQQVTLSCSPISGHRSVSWYQQTPGQGLQFLFEYFSETQRNKGNFPGRFSGRQFSNSRSEMNVSTLELGDSALYLCASSLKGADEKLFFGSGTQLSVL.

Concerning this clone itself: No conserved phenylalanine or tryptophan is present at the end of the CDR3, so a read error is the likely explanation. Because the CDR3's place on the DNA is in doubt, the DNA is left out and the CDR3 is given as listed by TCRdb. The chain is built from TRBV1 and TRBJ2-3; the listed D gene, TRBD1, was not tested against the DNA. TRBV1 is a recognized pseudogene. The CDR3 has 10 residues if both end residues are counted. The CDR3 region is CTSSQDWVQG.

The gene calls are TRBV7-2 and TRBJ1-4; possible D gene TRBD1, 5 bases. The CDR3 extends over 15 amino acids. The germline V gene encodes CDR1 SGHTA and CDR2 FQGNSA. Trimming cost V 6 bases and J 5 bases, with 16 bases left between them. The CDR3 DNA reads TGTGCCAGCAGACCTCAGGGCGGGTTAAATGAAAAACTGTTTTTT. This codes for CASRPQGGLNEKLFF.

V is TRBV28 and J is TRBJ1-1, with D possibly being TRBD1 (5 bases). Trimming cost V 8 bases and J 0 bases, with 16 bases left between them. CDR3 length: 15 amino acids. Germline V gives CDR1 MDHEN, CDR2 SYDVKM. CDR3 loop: CASRLKGPLNTEAFF. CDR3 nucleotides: TGTGCCAGCCGCCTCAAGGGGCCCTTGAACACTGAAGCTTTCTTT.

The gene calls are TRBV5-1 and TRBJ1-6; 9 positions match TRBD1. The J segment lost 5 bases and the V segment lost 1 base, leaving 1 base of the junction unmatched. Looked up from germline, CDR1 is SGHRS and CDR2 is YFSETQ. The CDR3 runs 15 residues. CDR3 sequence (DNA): TGCGCCAGCAGCTTGACAGGGGGCGATAATTCACCCCTCCACTTT. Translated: CASSLTGGDNSPLHF. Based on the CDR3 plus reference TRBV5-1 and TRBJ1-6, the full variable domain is KAGVTQTPRYLIKTRGQQVTLSCSPISGHRSVSWYQQTPGQGLQFLFEYFSETQRNKGNFPGRFSGRQFSNSRSEMNVSTLELGDSALYLCASSLTGGDNSPLHFGNGTRLTVT.

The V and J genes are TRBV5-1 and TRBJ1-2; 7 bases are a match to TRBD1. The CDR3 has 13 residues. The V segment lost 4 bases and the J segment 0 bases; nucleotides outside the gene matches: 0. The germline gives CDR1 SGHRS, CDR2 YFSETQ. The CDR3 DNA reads TGCGCCAGCAGCGGGACAGCTAACTATGGCTACACCTTC. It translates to CASSGTANYGYTF.

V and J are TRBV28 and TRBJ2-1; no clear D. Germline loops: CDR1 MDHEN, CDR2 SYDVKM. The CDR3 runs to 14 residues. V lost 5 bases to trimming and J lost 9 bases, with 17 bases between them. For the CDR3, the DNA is TGTGCCAGCAGTCCTGTATCTGAGTGGAGTGAGCAGTTCTTC. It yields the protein CASSPVSEWSEQFF.

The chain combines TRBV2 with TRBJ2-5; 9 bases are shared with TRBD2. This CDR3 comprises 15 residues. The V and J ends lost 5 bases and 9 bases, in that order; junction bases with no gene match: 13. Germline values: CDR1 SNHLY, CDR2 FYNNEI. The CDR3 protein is CASSSGNSGGGPQYF. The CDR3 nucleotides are TGTGCCAGCAGTTCAGGGAATAGCGGGGGTGGGCCCCAGTACTTC.

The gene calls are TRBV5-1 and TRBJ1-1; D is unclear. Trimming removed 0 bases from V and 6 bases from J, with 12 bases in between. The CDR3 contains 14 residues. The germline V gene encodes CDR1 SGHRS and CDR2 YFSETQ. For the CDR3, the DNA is TGCGCCAGCAGCTTGGGGCAGGCCTTCGCTGAAGCTTTCTTT. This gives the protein CASSLGQAFAEAFF.

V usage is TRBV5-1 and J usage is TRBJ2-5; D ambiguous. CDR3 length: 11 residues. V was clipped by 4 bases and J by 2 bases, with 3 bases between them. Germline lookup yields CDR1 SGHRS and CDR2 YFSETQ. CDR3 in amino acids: CASSAQETQYF. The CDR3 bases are TGCGCCAGCAGCGCACAAGAGACCCAGTACTTC.